This T cell receptor beta chain is from a study of blood T cell repertoires in COVID-19 (dated by TCRdb to about 2020). Study-wide context: Collaborator samples came from the United States, Italy and Spain and covered acute and convalescent phases of COVID-19. The material from the prospective study consisted of cDNA or gDNA derived from T cells, B-cell-depleted T cells, or PBMCs. The dataset comprised deeply sampled blood TCRbeta repertoires from subjects exposed to, actively infected with, or recovered from COVID-19. The repertoires were released in a freely available public database intended as a resource for research on the immune response to SARS-CoV-2. The samples were drawn from the first 160 participants of the ongoing ImmuneRACE study and from 1,200 or so subjects provided by 6 global collaborators. A de-identified subject ID, COVID-19 status, age in years and sex were almost always included in the sample metadata. Where available, HLA class I and class II types were taken from metadata supplied by the sample provider and were not determined by assay-based typing.

The CDR1 and CDR2 encoded by the germline V gene are SGHRS and YFSETQ. V was cut back by 2 bases and J by 1 base, leaving a gap of 9 bases between them. Including the terminal cysteine and phenylalanine, the CDR3 comprises 14 residues. Here the CDR3 DNA is all that survives: 42 bases in frame from base 1. TCRbeta CDR3 regions were amplified from genomic DNA using the immunoSEQ Assay, a bias-controlled multiplex PCR. The paper's data handling went like this. The number of nucleated cells in each sample was estimated by amplification of reference gene primers within the assay. To quantify the absolute abundance of each unique TCRbeta CDR3 rearrangement, sequence reads were collapsed and filtered. Productive Simpson clonality was computed per sample as the square root of Simpson's diversity index over productive rearrangements. TCRdb mirrors the immuneACCESS table, restricted to in-frame sequences. Some clones are absent from its copies; in checked studies, under half trace to an unresolved V gene, and the reason for the others is unknown. The DNA was the basis for D and trimming; V, J and clone size are from that table. For this sample there are nearly 300,000 clones; roughly 84% appear just once. The ten largest clones add up to about 1.5% of the sample.

At one collaborating source in Seattle, patients were enrolled during active infection and were followed longitudinally through the course of disease. Whole blood was collected in K2EDTA tubes by collaborating institutions according to the institutions' own protocols. For TCRbeta analysis, collaborators shipped samples as frozen whole blood, isolated PBMCs, or DNA extracted from either of those sample types. Study-wide conclusions, independent of this receptor: Clinical and demographic metadata were provided uncurated, with the amount varying by source and participant.

As for this clone: It lacks a known antigen. Base qualities are not at hand, and no much larger clone is one base apart.

This clonotype originated in a human donor with COVID-19, enrolled during active disease. The donor label of this sample is uncertain. Rearrangement joined TRBV5-1 to TRBJ2-5; TRBD2 could be the D gene, as 6 bases match. Sample: peripheral blood. The DNA sequence is given as TGCGCCAGCAGCTTACTGGGGGGCCAAGAGACCCAGTACTTC. Translated, this gives CASSLLGGQETQYF.